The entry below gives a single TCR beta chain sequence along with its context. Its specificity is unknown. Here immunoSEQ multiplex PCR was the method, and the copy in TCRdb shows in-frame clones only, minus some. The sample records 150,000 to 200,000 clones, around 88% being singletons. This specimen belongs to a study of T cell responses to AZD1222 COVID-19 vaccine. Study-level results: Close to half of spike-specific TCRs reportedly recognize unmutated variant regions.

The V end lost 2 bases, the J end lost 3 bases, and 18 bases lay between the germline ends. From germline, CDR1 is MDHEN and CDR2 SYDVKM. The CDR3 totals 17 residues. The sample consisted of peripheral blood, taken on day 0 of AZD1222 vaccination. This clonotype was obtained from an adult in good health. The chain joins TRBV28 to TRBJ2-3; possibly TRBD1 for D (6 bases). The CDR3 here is CASSLGLAGDWTDTQYF. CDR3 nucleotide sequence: TGTGCCAGCAGTTTAGGGCTTGCAGGGGATTGGACAGATACGCAGTATTTT.